What follows are 5 T cell receptor beta chains derived from one specimen sequenced in a study of blood T cell repertoires in COVID-19 (dated by TCRdb to about 2020). Libraries were prepared through the immunoSEQ multiplex PCR assay. TCRdb's version of the immuneACCESS table is confined to in-frame rearrangements and falls short of the full clone set. An unresolved V gene accounts for under half of the shortfall where checked; the remainder is of unknown origin. The sample data list 140,000 or so clones, and 70% to 90% of these were observed just once. The ten biggest clones cover about 2.5% of the sample. Sequencing was done on a sample of peripheral blood. These receptor sequences come from a human donor with acute or convalescent COVID-19. The donor label of this sample is uncertain.

This chain joins TRBV20-1 and TRBJ1-4; D might be TRBD1 (6 bases). The germline gives CDR1 DFQATT, CDR2 SNEGSKA (reference sequence). Trimming took 4 bases from V and 16 from J, leaving 16 bases between them. This CDR3 comprises 11 residues. The chain's CDR3 is CSATQEGGQFF. CDR3 sequence (DNA): TGCAGTGCTACCCAAGAGGGGGGGCAGTTTTTT.

This rearrangement joins TRBV11-1 to TRBJ2-3; D may be TRBD1 (5 bases). This CDR3 spans 14 amino acids. Trimming removed 10 bases from V and 4 bases from J, with 18 bases in between. Germline V CDR1 and CDR2: SGHAT, FQDESV (reference sequence). The CDR3 DNA follows: TGTGCCACCGTGTCAAAAGTCAGGGCAGATACGCAGTATTTT. Translated, it gives CATVSKVRADTQYF.

This rearrangement joins TRBV9 to TRBJ2-4; 9 bases are a match to TRBD1. In germline, CDR1 is SGDLS, CDR2 YYNGEE. Unmatched junction bases numbered 6, after V lost 3 bases and J lost 5 bases. CDR3 length: 15 amino acids. The CDR3 protein is CASSATGGFENIQYF. CDR3 bases: TGTGCCAGCAGCGCGACAGGGGGATTTGAAAACATTCAGTACTTC.

This rearrangement joins TRBV5-5 to TRBJ1-1; maybe TRBD1 (5 bases). This CDR3 comprises 13 residues. Germline V gene lookup returns CDR1 SGHKS and CDR2 YYEKEE (reference sequence). Deletions cut 7 bases from V and 1 base from J, with 11 bases between. The CDR3 reads CASVGHSNTEAFF. The CDR3, as DNA: TGTGCCAGCGTAGGACACTCGAACACTGAAGCTTTCTTT.

This sequence joins TRBV9 and TRBJ2-7; 12 bases fit TRBD2. Germline V lookup: CDR1 SGDLS, CDR2 YYNGEE. V lost 4 bases, J lost 3 bases, and 11 bases stayed unmatched. The CDR3 is made up of 17 amino acids. The CDR3: CASSIHRTSGTLYEQYV. In nucleotides, the CDR3 is TGTGCCAGCAGCATACATCGGACTAGCGGGACCCTCTACGAGCAGTACGTC.